The rows below give T cell receptor beta chains drawn from one sample of a study of spatial heterogeneity in lung cancer. TCRdb processed the 5' RACE reads anew with MiXCR; each CDR3 protein has one entry. The data show roughly 11,000 distinct CDR3 sequences, approximately 3.8% seen once. Sequenced material: normal lung tissue next to the tumor, taken at surgery. All receptors come from a male donor with early-stage non-small cell lung cancer. The CDR3 runs from the conserved cysteine through the conserved F or W. A D gene is named only where the DNA matches it firmly. For some rows the clone size is stated as once, few or many, or as a class when expanded; others skip it.

v_gene	d_gene	j_gene	abundance	CDR3aa	CDR3nt
TRBV29-1	.	TRBJ1-1	many	CSISGQLNTEAFF	TGCAGCATAAGCGGACAGTTGAACACTGAAGCTTTCTTT
TRBV7-9	.	TRBJ1-1	many	CASSSGVWGNTEAFF	TGTGCCAGCAGCTCCGGGGTTTGGGGAAACACTGAAGCTTTCTTT
TRBV29-1	.	TRBJ2-3	many	CSVEGQGSGTDTQYF	TGCAGCGTTGAAGGGCAGGGATCAGGCACAGATACGCAGTATTTT
TRBV6-5	TRBD1	TRBJ1-1	many	CASSYQGTGEAFF	TGTGCCAGCAGTTACCAGGGGACAGGTGAAGCTTTCTTT
TRBV6-5	TRBD1	TRBJ1-2	many	CASSPQGGSGGYTF	TGTGCCAGCAGTCCACAGGGGGGTTCTGGCGGCTACACCTTC
TRBV7-2	.	TRBJ2-7	many	CASSTGIDRRYEQYF	TGTGCCAGCAGCACGGGAATTGACAGGCGCTACGAGCAGTACTTC
TRBV28	TRBD2	TRBJ2-3	medium-sized	CASSFTPGGDGTDTQYF	TGTGCCAGCAGTTTCACTCCGGGGGGGGATGGGACAGATACGCAGTATTTT
TRBV9	.	TRBJ1-1	many	CASSVAENTEAFF	TGTGCCAGCAGCGTAGCAGAGAACACTGAAGCTTTCTTT
TRBV11-2	TRBD1	TRBJ2-7	few	CASSQTGRDLTGNYEQYF	TGTGCCAGCAGCCAGACAGGGCGCGATCTCACTGGGAACTACGAGCAGTACTTC
TRBV3-1	TRBD1	TRBJ1-5	many	CASSPTGMGRSNQPQHF	TGTGCCAGCAGCCCGACAGGGATGGGTCGGAGCAATCAGCCCCAGCATTTT
TRBV11-2	TRBD1	TRBJ1-1	many	CASSRQGTWTEAFF	TGTGCCAGCAGCCGACAGGGGACGTGGACTGAAGCTTTCTTT
TRBV19	TRBD2	TRBJ2-5	.	CASSKGLAGGQETQYF	TGTGCCAGTAGTAAAGGACTAGCGGGGGGGCAAGAGACCCAGTACTTC
TRBV28	.	TRBJ1-1	medium-sized	CASRVSTGSREAFF	TGTGCCAGCAGGGTCAGCACGGGCTCGCGTGAAGCTTTCTTT
TRBV6-5	TRBD1	TRBJ2-7	medium-sized	CASRNAGGPYEQYF	TGTGCCAGCAGGAATGCAGGGGGACCCTACGAGCAGTACTTC
TRBV5-8	.	TRBJ2-1	many	CASSFQISADEQFF	TGTGCCAGCAGCTTCCAGATCTCGGCCGATGAGCAGTTCTTC
TRBV6-6	.	TRBJ2-3	.	CASSLTRTDTQYF	TGTGCCAGCAGTTTGACTAGAACAGATACGCAGTATTTT
TRBV20-1	TRBD2	TRBJ2-1	many	CSAREYGGGYNEQFF	TGCAGTGCTAGAGAGTATGGCGGGGGGTACAATGAGCAGTTCTTC
TRBV6-5	.	TRBJ2-7	many	CASTKAGLGYEQYF	TGTGCCAGCACCAAAGCTGGGTTAGGGTACGAGCAGTACTTC
TRBV7-6	TRBD2	TRBJ2-1	many	CASSPTSGKANEQFF	TGTGCCAGCAGTCCTACTAGCGGGAAAGCGAATGAGCAGTTCTTC
TRBV30	.	TRBJ1-2	many	CAWSRGSSYGYTF	TGTGCCTGGAGTAGGGGAAGTAGCTATGGCTACACCTTC
TRBV14	.	TRBJ1-1	many	CASSPGTVRVAFF	TGTGCCAGCAGCCCTGGGACCGTCCGTGTAGCTTTCTTT
TRBV24-1	.	TRBJ2-5	many	CATSDGKYKGLQETQYF	TGTGCCACCAGTGATGGAAAGTACAAGGGGCTCCAAGAGACCCAGTACTTC
TRBV20-1	.	TRBJ1-5	large	CSARSWRDLNQPQHF	TGCAGTGCTAGGTCGTGGCGGGACCTCAATCAGCCCCAGCATTTT
TRBV7-9	.	TRBJ2-1	many	CASSWGGPNEQFF	TGTGCCAGCAGCTGGGGCGGGCCCAATGAGCAGTTCTTC
TRBV29-1	.	TRBJ2-5	many	CSSADTAQETQYF	TGCAGCTCGGCGGACACCGCGCAGGAGACCCAGTACTTC
TRBV20-1	.	TRBJ1-1	medium-sized	CSARRDTNTEAFF	TGCAGTGCTAGACGGGACACGAACACTGAAGCTTTCTTT
TRBV5-1	TRBD1	TRBJ2-3	many	CASPDRNPDTQYF	TGCGCCAGTCCGGACAGGAACCCAGATACGCAGTATTTT
TRBV3-1	.	TRBJ1-2	few	CASSQGRAGGYTF	TGTGCCAGCAGCCAAGGGAGGGCCGGGGGCTACACCTTC
TRBV3-1	.	TRBJ2-1	many	CASSQDSGARGEQFF	TGTGCCAGCAGCCAAGATTCGGGGGCTCGAGGGGAGCAGTTCTTC
TRBV20-1	TRBD2	TRBJ2-7	many	CSARGFSGSIYEQYF	TGCAGTGCTAGGGGTTTTAGCGGGAGCATCTACGAGCAGTACTTC
TRBV28	.	TRBJ1-5	many	CASRAGLNQPQHF	TGTGCCAGCCGGGCGGGGCTCAATCAGCCCCAGCATTTT
TRBV12-3/TRBV12-4	.	TRBJ2-1	many	CASSLAPGAYNEQFF	TGTGCCAGCAGTTTAGCGCCGGGGGCCTACAATGAGCAGTTCTTC
TRBV29-1	.	TRBJ2-1	medium-sized	CSVEGAGAFSNEQFF	TGCAGCGTTGAAGGCGCGGGGGCTTTCTCCAATGAGCAGTTCTTC
TRBV6-2/TRBV6-3	TRBD2	TRBJ2-5	many	CASSSSSGARGKTQYF	TGTGCCAGCAGTTCGTCTAGCGGGGCCCGGGGGAAGACCCAGTACTTC
TRBV20-1	TRBD2	TRBJ2-1	many	CSAVPRLADNFRGNEQFF	TGCAGTGCTGTCCCTCGACTAGCGGATAACTTCAGGGGGAATGAGCAGTTCTTC
TRBV18	TRBD1	TRBJ2-3	.	CASSPTGVTDTQYF	TGTGCCAGCTCACCGACAGGGGTCACAGATACGCAGTATTTT
TRBV11-2	.	TRBJ2-5	medium-sized	CASSLSLIETQYF	TGTGCCAGCAGCTTATCTCTTATTGAGACCCAGTACTTC
TRBV5-8	.	TRBJ1-5	once	CASSLGAGETDTQHF	TGTGCCAGCAGCTTAGGCGCAGGAGAAACAGATACGCAGCATTTT
TRBV6-2/TRBV6-3	.	TRBJ2-1	large	CASSKLGNEQFF	TGTGCCAGCAGCAAGTTGGGGAATGAGCAGTTCTTC
TRBV20-1	.	TRBJ2-7	many	CSARDVTGSNYEQYF	TGCAGTGCTAGAGATGTAACAGGGAGTAACTACGAGCAGTACTTC
TRBV12-3/TRBV12-4	TRBD1	TRBJ1-2	medium-sized	CASSIAGTGGRYGYTF	TGTGCCAGCAGCATCGCCGGGACAGGGGGTCGGTATGGCTACACCTTC
TRBV4-3	.	TRBJ2-1	many	CASSQELSNDEQFF	TGCGCCAGCAGCCAAGAACTGTCCAACGATGAGCAGTTCTTC
TRBV28	.	TRBJ1-2	medium-sized	CASSLLGTDYGYTF	TGTGCCAGCAGTTTATTGGGCACCGACTATGGCTACACCTTC
TRBV4-3	.	TRBJ2-7	many	CASSQDASAGKAYEQYF	TGCGCCAGCAGCCAAGATGCTTCGGCAGGGAAGGCCTACGAGCAGTACTTC
TRBV2	TRBD1	TRBJ1-4	medium-sized	CASRPGQGAGNEKLFF	TGTGCCAGCAGACCGGGACAGGGGGCGGGTAATGAAAAACTGTTTTTT
TRBV7-7	.	TRBJ2-7	many	CASSLGEVDEQYF	TGTGCTAGCAGCTTGGGGGAGGTGGACGAGCAGTACTTC
TRBV7-2	TRBD1	TRBJ1-2	medium-sized	CASSLEGRGRNGYTF	TGTGCCAGCAGCTTAGAAGGCAGGGGGCGTAATGGCTACACCTTC
TRBV12-3/TRBV12-4	TRBD2	TRBJ2-1	many	CASSFVAGGAYNEQFF	TGTGCCAGCAGTTTCGTAGCGGGGGGAGCCTACAATGAGCAGTTCTTC
TRBV6-5	.	TRBJ1-2	many	CASSYRALYGYTF	TGTGCCAGCAGTTATAGGGCCCTCTATGGCTACACCTTC
TRBV12-3/TRBV12-4	.	TRBJ2-7	.	CASSLAGNNYEQYF	TGTGCCAGCAGTTTAGCGGGTAACAACTACGAGCAGTACTTC
TRBV18	.	TRBJ2-5	medium-sized	CASSPSSGEETQYF	TGTGCCAGCTCACCGAGTTCAGGGGAGGAGACCCAGTACTTC